The clone carrying this TCR beta chain was recorded only once. Its specificity is not known. These data belong to a study of T cell responses to AZD1222 COVID-19 vaccine. Study observations and caveats: Clonal diversity may have been underestimated in mostly white British donors. Within unmutated variant regions lay the reported targets of nearly half of spike-specific TCRs.

The table came from immunoSEQ multiplex PCR; TCRdb's copy has only in-frame clones and leaves some out. Among 90,000 to 120,000 clones, around 90% were seen once, and the ten largest hold 6% to 7%. CDR1 and CDR2 (germline): LNHDA, SQIVND (reference sequence). Trimming removed 3 bases from V and 3 bases from J, with 9 bases in between. The CDR3 is made up of 13 amino acids. The V and J genes are TRBV19 and TRBJ2-7; D is perhaps TRBD1 (6 bases). Sequenced here: peripheral blood, sampled on day 0 of AZD1222 vaccination. The clonotype comes from an adult in good health. The CDR3 DNA is TGTGCCAGTAGTATCGCCAGGGGCTACGAGCAGTACTTC. It encodes CASSIARGYEQYF.